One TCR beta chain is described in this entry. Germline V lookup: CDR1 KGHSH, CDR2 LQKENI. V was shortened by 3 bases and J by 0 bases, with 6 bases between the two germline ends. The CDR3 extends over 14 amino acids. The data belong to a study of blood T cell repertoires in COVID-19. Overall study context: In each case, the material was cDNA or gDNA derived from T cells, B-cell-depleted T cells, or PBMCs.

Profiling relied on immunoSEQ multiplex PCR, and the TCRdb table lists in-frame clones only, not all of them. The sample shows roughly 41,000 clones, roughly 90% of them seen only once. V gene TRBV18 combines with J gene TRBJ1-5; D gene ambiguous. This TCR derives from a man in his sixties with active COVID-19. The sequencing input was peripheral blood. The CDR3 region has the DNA TGTGCCAGCTCACCCCCCAATAGCAATCAGCCCCAGCATTTT. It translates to CASSPPNSNQPQHF.